This T cell receptor (beta chain) was captured in a study of CD8+CD57+ T cells in acquired aplastic anemia. The overall study: The study obtained an average of around 2.9 ug of DNA from sorted CD4+ and CD8+ cells.

Genomic DNA constituted the template upon which TCR beta VDJ and CDR3 profiling was performed. TCRdb used MiXCR to reprocess the reads, holding one entry per CDR3 protein. The table includes roughly 260,000 distinct CDR3 sequences, roughly half detected once. CDR1 and CDR2 from the germline V gene are SEHNR and FQNEAQ (reference sequence). This CDR3 comprises 16 residues. The ends were cut back, 0 bases at V and 3 bases at J, with 14 bases in the middle. Patients picked for sequencing had shown CD8+CD57+ cell expansion detected by flow cytometry. The diagnosis in all patients was severe acquired aplastic anemia. General study results and limits: Roughly 31 was the count of CD8+ CDR3 sequences that patients shared with controls.

This clonotype was seen at least ten times. The target antigen is unknown. The sample taken for sequencing was sorted CD4+, CD8+, or CD8+CD57+ T cells (not recorded which) from PBMCs. The clonotype originates from a human donor with aplastic anemia. This chain links TRBV7-9 with TRBJ1-2; D perhaps matches TRBD1 (5 bases). The chain's CDR3 is CASSLAGEGLHYGYTF. CDR3 sequence (DNA): TGTGCCAGCAGCTTAGCGGGCGAGGGGCTCCACTATGGCTACACCTTC.